This passage covers 5 T cell receptor beta chains from one sample sequenced in a study of shared clonotypes between healthy human individuals. Sequenced by immunoSEQ multiplex PCR; TCRdb stores in-frame clones only, minus some. The table has hundreds of thousands of clones, 90% to 97% seen once. CD8 cells classed as naive were CD45RO-negative and positively selected for CCR7, excluding terminally differentiated effector memory CD45RA+ cells. The sequencing input was naive CD8+ T cells sorted from blood. The receptors originated from a woman aged 30 to 39 in good health.

The chain couples TRBV27 to TRBJ1-1, with D unclear. Germline V lookup: CDR1 MNHEY, CDR2 SMNVEV (reference sequence). Trimming left V 0 bases short and J 12 bases short, with 11 bases between. The CDR3 is made up of 12 amino acids. The CDR3 nucleotides are TGTGCCAGCAGTTTATCCAAGGGAGTCCCTTTCTTT. This sequence encodes CASSLSKGVPFF.

The rearrangement uses TRBV27 and TRBJ1-5, with D possibly TRBD1 on 5 matching bases. V lost 6 bases, J lost 2 bases, and 11 bases lay in between. This CDR3 comprises 14 residues. Germline assignment: CDR1 MNHEY and CDR2 SMNVEV (reference sequence). This CDR3 reads CASRSGYGNQPQHF. CDR3 bases: TGTGCCAGCAGATCAGGGTACGGCAATCAGCCCCAGCATTTT.

V is TRBV25-1 and J is TRBJ1-1; no firm D call. Germline V gives CDR1 MGHDK, CDR2 SYGVNS. This CDR3 is built from 15 residues. V gave up 2 bases and J gave up 0 bases, with 10 bases separating them. Here the CDR3 reads CASSETGVMNTEAFF. The CDR3 DNA reads as TGTGCCAGCAGTGAAACGGGAGTCATGAACACTGAAGCTTTCTTT.

V and J are TRBV14 and TRBJ2-7, with D unresolved. The CDR3 loop spans 17 amino acids. Trimming cost V 5 bases and J 4 bases, with 24 bases left between them. CDR1 is SGHDN, CDR2 FVKESK, per germline. This CDR3 is CASSSRSVTLSFYEQYF. The CDR3, as DNA: TGTGCCAGCAGCTCCCGGTCCGTGACTTTGTCTTTTTACGAGCAGTACTTC.

This clone was recorded once. At one end, the junction sequence differs from germline, possibly due to a read error. V usage is TRBV27 and J usage is TRBJ2-1, with TRBD2 identical over 13 bases. The CDR3 is made up of 13 amino acids. CDR1 and CDR2 from the germline V gene are MNHEY and SMNVEV (reference sequence). The CDR3 loop is CASSLTSGRAGVF. For the CDR3, the DNA is TGTGCCAGCAGTTTAACTAGCGGGAGGGCCGGGGTCTTC.